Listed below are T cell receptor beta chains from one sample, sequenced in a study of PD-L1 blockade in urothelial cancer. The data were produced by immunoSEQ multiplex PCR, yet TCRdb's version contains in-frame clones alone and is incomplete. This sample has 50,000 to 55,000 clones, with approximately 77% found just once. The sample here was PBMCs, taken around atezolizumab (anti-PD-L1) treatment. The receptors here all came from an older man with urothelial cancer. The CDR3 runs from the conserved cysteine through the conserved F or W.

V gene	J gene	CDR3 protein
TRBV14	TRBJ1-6	CASSLGQGTPLHF
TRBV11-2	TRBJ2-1	CASSYRTSLGHEQFF
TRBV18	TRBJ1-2	CASSPDQVGGYTF
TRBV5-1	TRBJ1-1	CASSLTGLNTEAFF
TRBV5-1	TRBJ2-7	CASSFGQGRYEQYF
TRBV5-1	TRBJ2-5	CASAKRVLGLETQYF
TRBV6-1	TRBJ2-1	CASSEWAGGYNEQFF
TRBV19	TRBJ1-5	CASSPGQVYSNQPQHF
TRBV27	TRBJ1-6	CASSLPQGANSPLHF
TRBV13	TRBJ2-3	CASSSPGLAGADTQYF
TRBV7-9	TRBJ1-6	CASSLYETGGGGNSPLHF
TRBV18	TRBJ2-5	CASSPLAGWETQYF
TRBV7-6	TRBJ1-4	CASSARPGGARSEEKLFF
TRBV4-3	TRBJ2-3	CASSQDRGGLDTQYF
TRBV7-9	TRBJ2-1	CASSPPLAGNEQFF
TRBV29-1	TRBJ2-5	CSVDADRGPETQYF
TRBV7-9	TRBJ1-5	CASSLDRRGQGDQPQHF
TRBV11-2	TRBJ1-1	CASVRVPTNTEAFF
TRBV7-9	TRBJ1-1	CASSDTDEAFF
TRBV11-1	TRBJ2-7	CASSADRTRSYEQYF
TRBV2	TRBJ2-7	CAGRGSGLASYEQYF
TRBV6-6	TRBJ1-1	CASSPSDRGYTEAFF
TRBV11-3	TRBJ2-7	CASSFGQGSYEQYF
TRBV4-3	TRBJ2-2	CASSQDITHTGELFF
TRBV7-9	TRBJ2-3	CASSFRGGGLSTDTQYF
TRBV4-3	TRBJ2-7	CASSPGTGSSYEQYF
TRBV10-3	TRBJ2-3	CASRTPGLAGSSTDTQYF
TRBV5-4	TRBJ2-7	CASSLKQGSYEQYF
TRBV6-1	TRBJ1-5	CASSEPGNQPQHF
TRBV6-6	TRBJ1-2	CASRREGLNYGYTF
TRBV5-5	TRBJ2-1	CASSNKRGGLDEQFF
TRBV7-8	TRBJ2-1	CASSLATSGGANEQFF
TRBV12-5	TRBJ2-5	CASGQGQETQYF
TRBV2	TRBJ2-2	CASSDFRGANRNTGELFF
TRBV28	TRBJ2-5	CASRLSSSGRMVKTQYF
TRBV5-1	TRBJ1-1	CASSLRQGRMNTEAFF
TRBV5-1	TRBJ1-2	CASSRDRGWGYTF
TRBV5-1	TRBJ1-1	CASSLGITEQGTEAFF
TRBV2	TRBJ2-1	CASNVGTSEYNEQFF
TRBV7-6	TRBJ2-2	CASSLTTGTGELFF
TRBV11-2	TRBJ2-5	CASRSGTGVEETQYF
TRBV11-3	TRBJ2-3	CARNRAGGRGTDTQYF
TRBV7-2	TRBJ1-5	CASSSRGTGVDQPQHF
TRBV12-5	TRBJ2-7	CASGFNFQGSYEQYF
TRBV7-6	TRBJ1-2	CASSEGQWLSSYGYTF
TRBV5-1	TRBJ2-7	CASSLEGQGAGEQYF
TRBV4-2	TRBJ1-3	CASSQDYRVTGNTIYF
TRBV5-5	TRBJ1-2	CASSHIRGGGGYTF
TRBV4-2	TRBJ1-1	CASSPRPSSGRGNTEAFF
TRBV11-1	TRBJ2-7	CASSLEAGPTYEQYF
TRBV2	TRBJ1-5	CATSRSRTLYSNQPQHF
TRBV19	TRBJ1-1	CASSTLQGINTEAFF
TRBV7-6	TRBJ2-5	CASSSLAGGPETQYF
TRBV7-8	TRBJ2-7	CASSPPDNSYEQYF
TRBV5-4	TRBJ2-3	CASSIRAGSFTDTQYF
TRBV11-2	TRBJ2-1	CASSLQRGNEQFF
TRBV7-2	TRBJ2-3	CASSLNQADTQYF
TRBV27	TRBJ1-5	CASSLYGTGYNQPQHF
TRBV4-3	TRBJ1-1	CASSQNLGSGTGGTEAFF